These 14 T cell receptor beta chains were all obtained from the same sample, sequenced in a study of shared clonotypes between healthy human individuals. Terminally differentiated effector memory CD45RA+ cells were excluded from the naive CD8 cells, which were CD45RO-negative and positively selected for CCR7. Produced via immunoSEQ multiplex PCR; TCRdb's table is partial and in-frame only. The data contain 2 million or so clones, about 94% of them singletons. Sequencing was carried out using naive CD8+ T cells sorted from blood. These receptors originate from a man aged 18 to 29 in good health.

The chain uses TRBV11-2 and TRBJ2-7, with D uncertain. Trimming left V 4 bases short and J 2 bases short, with 12 bases between. Germline CDR1 SGHAT, CDR2 FQNNGV. The CDR3 is 14 amino acids. The CDR3 is CASSSDVRTYEQYF. CDR3 nucleotide sequence: TGTGCCAGCAGCTCGGACGTTAGAACCTACGAGCAGTACTTC. Variable domain in full (rest from reference TRBV11-2 and TRBJ2-7): EAGVAQSPRYKIIEKRQSVAFWCNPISGHATLYWYQQILGQGPKLLIQFQNNGVVDDSQLPKDRFSAERLKGVDSTLKIQPAKLEDSAVYLCASSSDVRTYEQYFGPGTRLTVT.

This chain connects TRBV25-1 to TRBJ2-3, with TRBD2 matching over 7 bases. V gave up 7 bases and J gave up 2 bases; unmatched junction bases: 9. Germline V gives CDR1 MGHDK, CDR2 SYGVNS. This CDR3 has 15 residues. The CDR3 DNA reads TGTGCCAGCAATTACCGCGGGAGTGTCACAGATACGCAGTATTTT. The encoded protein is CASNYRGSVTDTQYF.

The chain couples TRBV19 to TRBJ2-7; TRBD1 matches 7 bases. Germline V lookup: CDR1 LNHDA, CDR2 SQIVND (reference sequence). V shed 1 base, J shed 3 bases, and the junction held 6 bases outside the gene matches. The CDR3 runs 15 residues. CDR3 sequence: CASSIGQGGGYEQYF. The CDR3 bases are TGTGCCAGTAGTATAGGACAGGGTGGAGGCTACGAGCAGTACTTC.

The rearrangement joins TRBV6-4 to TRBJ2-7; 14 bases line up with TRBD2. Germline assignment: CDR1 MRHNA and CDR2 SNTAGT. V was clipped by 2 bases and J by 3 bases; unmatched bases: 12. CDR3 length: 19 residues. CDR3: CASSDLPGLAGVGVYEQYF. For the CDR3, the DNA is TGTGCCAGCAGTGACCTTCCGGGACTAGCGGGAGTAGGGGTCTACGAGCAGTACTTC.

This chain connects TRBV9 to TRBJ2-7, with TRBD2 matching over 10 bases. The CDR3 extends over 16 amino acids. The germline CDR1 and CDR2 sequences are SGDLS and YYNGEE. V shed 0 bases and J 6 bases; nucleotides not matched to a gene: 9. In DNA form, the CDR3 reads TGTGCCAGCAGCGTAGAGGCAGCGGGAGGGCTGGGCGAGCAGTACTTC. Its translation: CASSVEAAGGLGEQYF.

As for this clone: The same CDR3 arises from other DNA sequences in this sample as well. This chain joins TRBV27 and TRBJ1-2, with 9 bases lining up with TRBD1. With V trimmed by 0 bases and J by 2 bases, 4 bases remained unmatched. The CDR3 length is 16 residues. CDR1 MNHEY and CDR2 SMNVEV come from the germline V gene (reference sequence). The CDR3 loop reads CASSLSPGTGNYGYTF. The CDR3 bases are TGTGCCAGCAGTTTATCACCCGGGACAGGGAACTATGGCTACACCTTC.

V usage is TRBV4-1 and J usage is TRBJ1-1; D is ambiguous. In germline, CDR1 is MGHRA, CDR2 YSYEKL. The CDR3 covers 17 residues. V dropped 2 bases and J dropped 0 bases, with 16 bases sitting between them. The CDR3 is CASSQSRPRGLNTEAFF. The CDR3 DNA reads as TGCGCCAGCAGCCAATCCCGGCCCCGGGGATTGAACACTGAAGCTTTCTTT.

The chain links TRBV7-9 to TRBJ2-5; TRBD2 matches 7 bases. Trimming removed 8 bases from V and 5 bases from J; junction bases left unmatched: 11. The CDR3 consists of 14 residues. In germline, CDR1 is SEHNR, CDR2 FQNEAQ (reference sequence). The CDR3 nucleotides read TGTGCCAGCGATAAACTGACTAGCTGGGAGACCCAGTACTTC. Translation gives CASDKLTSWETQYF.

J is TRBJ2-3 and V is TRBV7-3, with 9 bases identical to TRBD1. The CDR3 runs 18 residues. The J segment lost 4 bases and the V segment lost 5 bases, leaving 16 bases of the junction unmatched. Germline values: CDR1 SGHTA, CDR2 FQGTGA. The CDR3 DNA sequence: TGTGCCAGCAGCGCCGGGACAGGGTTGTTGGAGAACGCAGATACGCAGTATTTT. It codes for CASSAGTGLLENADTQYF.

This sequence joins TRBV6-5 and TRBJ1-2; D remains unclear. Trimming stripped 4 bases from V and 8 bases from J, with 11 bases between. This CDR3 has 12 amino acids. From germline, CDR1 is MNHEY and CDR2 SVGAGI. The CDR3 DNA reads TGTGCCAGCAGTTCCCACCCTCTGGGCTACACCTTC. Its protein is CASSSHPLGYTF.

The rearrangement joins TRBV5-1 to TRBJ2-7; TRBD1 matches at 8 bases. There are 15 residues in the CDR3. Germline trimming cut 0 bases from V and 2 bases from J; bases unmatched to any gene: 4. The germline CDR1 and CDR2 sequences are SGHRS and YFSETQ. This chain's CDR3 is CASSLAPGGTYEQYF. In nucleotides, the CDR3 is TGCGCCAGCAGCTTGGCCCCAGGGGGCACCTACGAGCAGTACTTC.

This clone appeared once. The chain carries TRBV11-2 and TRBJ2-7; possible D gene TRBD1, 5 bases. The germline gives CDR1 SGHAT, CDR2 FQNNGV. This CDR3 is built from 16 residues. V shed 5 bases and J shed 0 bases, with 17 bases lying between them. This chain's CDR3 is CASSGIRVASSYEQYF. The CDR3 DNA follows: TGTGCCAGCAGCGGGATCAGGGTTGCTAGCTCCTACGAGCAGTACTTC. Variable domain in full (rest from reference TRBV11-2 and TRBJ2-7): EAGVAQSPRYKIIEKRQSVAFWCNPISGHATLYWYQQILGQGPKLLIQFQNNGVVDDSQLPKDRFSAERLKGVDSTLKIQPAKLEDSAVYLCASSGIRVASSYEQYFGPGTRLTVT.

The V and J genes are TRBV4-1 and TRBJ1-3, with D maybe TRBD1 (6 bases). The germline V and J ends were trimmed by 0 bases and 2 bases, with 11 bases remaining between them. CDR1 MGHRA and CDR2 YSYEKL come from the germline V gene. The CDR3 length is 16 residues. The CDR3 region has the DNA TGCGCCAGCAGCCAAGAACCCGCAGGGGCTGGAAACACCATATATTTT. Encoded protein: CASSQEPAGAGNTIYF.

The V call is TRBV9, the J call TRBJ2-7, with D perhaps matching TRBD1 or TRBD2 (5 bases each). The CDR3 covers 14 residues. The germline CDR1 and CDR2 sequences are SGDLS and YYNGEE. With 4 bases removed from V and 2 bases from J, the gap between germline ends came to 13 bases. The CDR3 nucleotides read TGTGCCAGCAGCCCCGGGACGTCGCCCTACGAGCAGTACTTC. Protein product: CASSPGTSPYEQYF. The full variable domain, in which reference TRBV9 and TRBJ2-7 provide the parts outside the CDR3, is DSGVTQTPKHLITATGQRVTLRCSPRSGDLSVYWYQQSLDQGLQFLIQYYNGEERAKGNILERFSAQQFPDLHSELNLSSLELGDSALYFCASSPGTSPYEQYFGPGTRLTVT.